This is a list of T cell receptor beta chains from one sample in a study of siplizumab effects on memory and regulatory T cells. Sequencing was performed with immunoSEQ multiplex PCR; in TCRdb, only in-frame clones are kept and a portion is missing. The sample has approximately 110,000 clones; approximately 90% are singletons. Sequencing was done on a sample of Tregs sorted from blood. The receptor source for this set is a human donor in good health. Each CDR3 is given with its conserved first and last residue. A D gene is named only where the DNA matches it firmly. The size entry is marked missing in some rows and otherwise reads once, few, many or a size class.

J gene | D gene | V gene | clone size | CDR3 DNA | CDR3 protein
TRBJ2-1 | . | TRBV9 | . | TGTGCCAGCAGCGTAGTCTATGGTTCCTACAATGAGCAGTTCTTC | CASSVVYGSYNEQFF
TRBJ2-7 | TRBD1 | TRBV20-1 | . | TGCAGTGCTAAAGGGGGCGGCGAGCAGTACTTC | CSAKGGGEQYF
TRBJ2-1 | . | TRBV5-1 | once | TGCGCCAGCAGCTTACCCCTCCATATCTCCAGGGTCAATGAGCAGTTCTTC | CASSLPLHISRVNEQFF
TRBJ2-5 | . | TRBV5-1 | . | TGCGCCAGCAGCTTGGCCGGGCTCCAAGAGACCCAGTACTTC | CASSLAGLQETQYF
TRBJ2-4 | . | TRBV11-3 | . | TGTGCCAGCAGCCGGGGACTGGGGAACATTCAGTACTTC | CASSRGLGNIQYF
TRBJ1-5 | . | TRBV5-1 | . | TGCGCCAGCAGCCCACAGGGCGGGAGTCAGCCCCAGCATTTT | CASSPQGGSQPQHF
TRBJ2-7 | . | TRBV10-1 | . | TGCGCCAGCAGTTCAGTCCGGGGCGAGCAGTACTTC | CASSSVRGEQYF
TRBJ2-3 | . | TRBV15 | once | TGTGCCATCGGAGGTAGCGGCACAAATACGCAGTATTTT | CAIGGSGTNTQYF
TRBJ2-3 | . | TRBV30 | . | TGTGCCTGGAGCTCTGGGGGCACAGATACGCAGTATTTT | CAWSSGGTDTQYF
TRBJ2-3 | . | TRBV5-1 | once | TGCGCCAGCAGCTTGGGGACTAGGGGGGATACGCAGTATTTT | CASSLGTRGDTQYF
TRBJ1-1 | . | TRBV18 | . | TGTGCCAGCTCACCGGAGTTGAACACTGAAGCTTTCTTT | CASSPELNTEAFF
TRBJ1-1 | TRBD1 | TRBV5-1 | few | TGCGCCAGCAGCTTGGTTCAGGGGGGGAAAGCTTTCTTT | CASSLVQGGKAFF
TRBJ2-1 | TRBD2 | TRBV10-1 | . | TGCGCCAGCAGTTCAAGCGGGGAATCCTACAATGAGCAGTTCTTC | CASSSSGESYNEQFF
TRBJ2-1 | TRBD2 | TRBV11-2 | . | TGTGCCAGCAGCTTAGGCCGACCACTAGCGGGGGGAGGGTTCTTC | CASSLGRPLAGGGFF
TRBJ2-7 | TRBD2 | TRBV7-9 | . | TGTGCCAGCAGCCCACTAGCGGGAGGCCTCCACGAGCAGTACTTC | CASSPLAGGLHEQYF
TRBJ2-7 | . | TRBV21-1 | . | TGTGCCAGCAGCAAAACCGGAGGGAACTCCTACGAGCAGTACTTC | CASSKTGGNSYEQYF
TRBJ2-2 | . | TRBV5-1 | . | TGCGCCAGCAGCTTGGAGGGCGGGGAGCTGTTTTTT | CASSLEGGELFF
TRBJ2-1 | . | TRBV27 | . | TGTGCCAGCAGTTTCGTTACTAGTAGTGAGCAGTTCTTC | CASSFVTSSEQFF
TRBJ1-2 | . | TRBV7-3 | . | TGTGCCAGCAGCACCAGCGGAAACTATGGCTACACCTTC | CASSTSGNYGYTF
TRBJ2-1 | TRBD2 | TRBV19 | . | TGTGCCAGTAGTCCTCTATTAGCGGGAGGGGCCCAGTTCTTC | CASSPLLAGGAQFF
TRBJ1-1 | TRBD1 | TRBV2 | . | TGTGCCAGCAGGGGACAGGTGAACACTGAAGCTTTCTTT | CASRGQVNTEAFF
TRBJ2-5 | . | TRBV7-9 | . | TGTGCCAGCAGCTTAGAGTACTGGGAGACCCAGTACTTC | CASSLEYWETQYF
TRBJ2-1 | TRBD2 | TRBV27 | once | TGTGCCAGCAGTTTAGGGCGGGGGGCAGAGGATGAGCAGTTCTTC | CASSLGRGAEDEQFF
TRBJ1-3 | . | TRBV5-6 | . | TGTGCCAGCAGCGGAGGACACCCTGATTCGGTGGGAAACACCATATATTTT | CASSGGHPDSVGNTIYF
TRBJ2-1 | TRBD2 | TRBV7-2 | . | TGTGCCAGCAGCTTAAGGACTAGCGGGGACAATGAGCAGTTCTTC | CASSLRTSGDNEQFF
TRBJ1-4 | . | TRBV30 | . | TGTGCCTGGAGTGTCGGCCATGCAACTAATGAAAAACTGTTTTTT | CAWSVGHATNEKLFF
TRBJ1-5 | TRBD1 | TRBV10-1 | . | TGCGCCAGGAAAGGGCTAACAGGGGCTGGATTTGGCAATCAGCCCCAGCATTTT | CARKGLTGAGFGNQPQHF
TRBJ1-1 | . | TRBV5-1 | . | TGCGCCAGCAGGACCGGGGGAGACAGCACTGAAGCTTTCTTT | CASRTGGDSTEAFF
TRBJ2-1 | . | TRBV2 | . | TGTGCCAGCAGCCAAAGACAGTGGAATGAGCAGTTCTTC | CASSQRQWNEQFF
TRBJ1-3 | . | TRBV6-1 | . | TGTGCCAGCAGTGCGCGGCGGGACACCATAACATTTACCTCTGGAAACACCATATATTTT | CASSARRDTITFTSGNTIYF
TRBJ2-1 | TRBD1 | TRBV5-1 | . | TGCGCCAGCAGCCGACAGGGCGAGATCTACAATGAGCAGTTCTTC | CASSRQGEIYNEQFF
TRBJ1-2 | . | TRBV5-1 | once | TGCGCCAGCAGTCACAACTATGGCTACACCTTC | CASSHNYGYTF
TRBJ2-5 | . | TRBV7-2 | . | TGTGCCAGCAGCCGTTCTAGGGGCGGGCAAGAGACCCAGTACTTC | CASSRSRGGQETQYF
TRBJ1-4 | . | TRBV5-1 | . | TGCGCCAGCAGTTTCGGAACCTGGCCCCTTAATGAAAAACTGTTTTTT | CASSFGTWPLNEKLFF
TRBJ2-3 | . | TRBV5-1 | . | TGCGCCAGCAGCTTGTTGCCCGGTGGTGCAGATACGCAGTATTTT | CASSLLPGGADTQYF
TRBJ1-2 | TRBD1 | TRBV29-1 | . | TGCAGCGTGGGGTTTGTACAGGGGGCCTATGGCTACACCTTC | CSVGFVQGAYGYTF
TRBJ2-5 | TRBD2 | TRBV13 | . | TGTGCCAGCAGCTCCTCCTTTCAGGGCGGGAGGGCCTTTAGGGAGACCCAGTACTTC | CASSSSFQGGRAFRETQYF
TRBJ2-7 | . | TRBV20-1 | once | TGCAGTGCTAGGTTTGGGAACGAGCAGTACTTC | CSARFGNEQYF
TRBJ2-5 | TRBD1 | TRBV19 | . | TGTGCCAGTAGTATCCGGACAGGGACAAGCGTAGAGACCCAGTACTTC | CASSIRTGTSVETQYF
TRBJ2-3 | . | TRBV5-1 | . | TGCGCCAGCAGCTTGGGACAGCCAGATACGCAGTATTTT | CASSLGQPDTQYF
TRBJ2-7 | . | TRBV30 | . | TGTGCCTGGAGTAAGGGGCCGGCGAGAAGTTACGAGCAGTACTTC | CAWSKGPARSYEQYF
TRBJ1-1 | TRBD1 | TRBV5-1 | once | TGCGCCAGCAGACAGGGGCCGGTCACTGAAGCTTTCTTT | CASRQGPVTEAFF
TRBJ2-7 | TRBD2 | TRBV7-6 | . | TGTGCCAGCAGCCGCGACACTAGCGTCTTTTACGAGCAGTACTTC | CASSRDTSVFYEQYF
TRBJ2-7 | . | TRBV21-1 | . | TGTGCCAGCAGCAAGGTCCCTCGGCTGGGAATACACGAGCAGTACTTC | CASSKVPRLGIHEQYF